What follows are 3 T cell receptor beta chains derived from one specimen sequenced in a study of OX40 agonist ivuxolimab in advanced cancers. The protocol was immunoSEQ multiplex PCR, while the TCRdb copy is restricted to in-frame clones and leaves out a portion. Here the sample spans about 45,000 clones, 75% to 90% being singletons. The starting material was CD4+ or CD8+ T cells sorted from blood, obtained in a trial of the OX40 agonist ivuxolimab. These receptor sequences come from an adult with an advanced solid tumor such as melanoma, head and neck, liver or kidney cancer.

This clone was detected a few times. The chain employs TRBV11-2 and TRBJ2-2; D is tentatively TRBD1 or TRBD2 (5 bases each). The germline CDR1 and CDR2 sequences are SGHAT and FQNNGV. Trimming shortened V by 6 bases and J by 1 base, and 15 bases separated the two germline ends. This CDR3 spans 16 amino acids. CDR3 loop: CASSTRGGQNTGELFF. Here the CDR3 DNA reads TGTGCCAGCAGTACGAGGGGCGGGCAGAACACCGGGGAGCTGTTTTTT.

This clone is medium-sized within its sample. The CDR3 here is CASSIWGMNEQFF. In nucleotides, the CDR3 is TGTGCCAGTAGTATTTGGGGGATGAATGAGCAGTTCTTC. The V call is TRBV19, the J call TRBJ2-1; D may correspond to TRBD1 or TRBD2 (5 bases each). This CDR3 comprises 13 residues. V gave up 3 bases and J gave up 7 bases, with 10 bases separating them. CDR1 and CDR2 (germline): LNHDA, SQIVND (reference sequence).

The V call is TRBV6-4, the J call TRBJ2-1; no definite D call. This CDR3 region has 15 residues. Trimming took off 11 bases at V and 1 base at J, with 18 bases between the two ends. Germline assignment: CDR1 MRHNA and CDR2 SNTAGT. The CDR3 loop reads CAGRLGTVSYNEQFF. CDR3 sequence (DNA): TGTGCCGGGCGGCTGGGTACTGTATCCTACAATGAGCAGTTCTTC.